The entry below gives a single T cell receptor beta chain sequence along with its context. The antigen remains unidentified. The data are from a study of shared clonotypes between healthy human individuals. At the level of the study: Donors consisted of a couple of women and three men between 18 and 49.

Points from the study as a whole: Only a few donors were included, so the genetic and exposure-history diversity represented was limited.

Germline assignment: CDR1 WNHNN and CDR2 SYGVQD (reference sequence). This CDR3 is 15 amino acids long. V was cut by 6 bases and J by 0 bases, with 13 bases left in between. Some clones are missing from TCRdb's copy, which holds only in-frame ones; the method was immunoSEQ multiplex PCR. The data hold 2,100,000 or so clones, with approximately 96% observed a single time. The source of this sequence is a man between 18 and 35 years old in good health. The chain recombines TRBV10-1 with TRBJ2-3, with unresolved D. The specimen sequenced was naive CD4+ T cells sorted from blood. The subset: CD45RA+ positively selected. CDR3 region: CASSSDTSSTDTQYF. As DNA, the CDR3 is TGCGCCAGCAGCAGCGACACGTCTAGCACAGATACGCAGTATTTT.